The 32 T cell receptor beta chains below all came from one sample that was sequenced in a study of cytomegalovirus exposure and HLA in healthy donors. Vbeta (60) and Jbeta (13) primers were used in the PCR. Libraries were prepared by immunoSEQ multiplex PCR; TCRdb keeps only in-frame clonotypes and omits some of them. This table holds about 130,000 clones, 70% to 75% found once. Specimen: PBMCs. The receptors were gathered from a woman aged 40 to 50 in good health and CMV-seropositive.

The rearrangement links TRBV28 to TRBJ1-6; D is ambiguous. CDR3 size: 15 residues. CDR1 and CDR2 (germline): MDHEN, SYDVKM. V dropped 5 bases and J dropped 9 bases, with 17 bases sitting between them. In DNA, the CDR3 is TGTGCCAGCAGTGCTGCGGGGAGCCGACTTTCACCCCTCCACTTT. Translation: CASSAAGSRLSPLHF.

V gene TRBV4-2 combines with J gene TRBJ2-5; 9 positions agree with TRBD2. Germline assignment: CDR1 LGHNA and CDR2 YNFKEQ. With 0 bases clipped from V and 2 bases from J, the junction kept 10 bases outside the gene matches. This CDR3 contains 18 residues. The CDR3 protein is CASSQDGGSGREQETQYF. The CDR3 bases are TGTGCCAGCAGCCAAGATGGAGGTAGCGGGAGAGAACAAGAGACCCAGTACTTC.

The chain is built from TRBV5-4 and TRBJ2-1, with D perhaps matching TRBD2 (5 bases). Germline CDR1 reads SGHNT; CDR2 reads YYREEE (reference sequence). Deletions cut 4 bases from V and 2 bases from J, with 19 bases between. The CDR3 consists of 17 residues. CDR3 sequence (DNA): TGTGCCAGCAGCCCCGGAGGTGTTCAGGCCCCCTACAATGAGCAGTTCTTC. Protein sequence: CASSPGGVQAPYNEQFF.

The chain employs TRBV18 and TRBJ1-5; unclear D gene. V lost 6 bases and J 0 bases, leaving 9 bases between the germline ends. The CDR3 spans 14 residues. Germline CDR1 and CDR2: KGHSH and LQKENI. CDR3 bases: TGTGCCAGCTCTCCGGGTTATAGCAATCAGCCCCAGCATTTT. It translates to CASSPGYSNQPQHF.

The CDR3 region is CSANRGLYEQYF. For the CDR3, the DNA is TGCAGCGCAAACAGGGGGCTCTACGAGCAGTACTTC. The chain has TRBV29-1 and TRBJ2-7; 9 bases match TRBD1. Per the germline V gene, CDR1 is SQVTM and CDR2 is ANQGSEA. The length of the CDR3 is 12 residues. V lost 7 bases to trimming and J lost 3 bases; unmatched junction nucleotides: 4.

This chain joins TRBV25-1 and TRBJ1-2, with 10 positions matching TRBD1. J gave up 7 bases and V 1 base, and 3 bases lay outside the gene matches. Germline V gene lookup returns CDR1 MGHDK and CDR2 SYGVNS. CDR3 size: 14 residues. CDR3 nucleotide sequence: TGTGCCAGCAGTGAATCGGGACAGGGGCGTGGCTACACCTTC. This sequence encodes CASSESGQGRGYTF.

The rearrangement links TRBV5-4 to TRBJ2-5; D gene ambiguous. Germline V gene lookup returns CDR1 SGHNT and CDR2 YYREEE (reference sequence). V lost 4 bases and J lost 2, with 12 bases in between. The CDR3 is 14 amino acids. The CDR3: CASSPTGRQETQYF. The DNA for the CDR3 is TGTGCCAGCAGCCCAACGGGTAGACAAGAGACCCAGTACTTC.

The chain couples TRBV18 to TRBJ2-5; a possible D gene is TRBD1 (6 bases). The CDR3 contains 15 residues. The germline CDR1 and CDR2 sequences are KGHSH and LQKENI. V lost 6 bases, J lost 5 bases, and 19 bases lay in between. The CDR3 coding sequence is TGTGCCAGCTCCCTATCTGGGGCTCAGGGGGAGACCCAGTACTTC. It is translated as CASSLSGAQGETQYF.

The chain links TRBV9 to TRBJ2-1; D may be TRBD2 (5 bases). Trimming removed 3 bases from V and 2 bases from J, with 12 bases in between. Germline V gene lookup returns CDR1 SGDLS and CDR2 YYNGEE. The CDR3 is 15 amino acids. The CDR3 DNA sequence: TGTGCCAGCAGCGACCAGGACTTGCCCTACAATGAGCAGTTCTTC. It encodes CASSDQDLPYNEQFF.

In regard to this clone: A read error may produce the germline difference seen at one junction end. The chain carries TRBV7-9 and TRBJ2-5, with 9 bases lining up with TRBD1. This CDR3 spans 15 amino acids. Germline V lookup: CDR1 SEHNR, CDR2 FQNEAQ (reference sequence). The CDR3 coding sequence is TGTTCCAGCAGCTCGGGGACAGGGCTCCAAGAGACCCAGTACTTC. Protein: CSSSSGTGLQETQYF. Using reference TRBV7-9 and TRBJ2-5 for the parts outside the CDR3, the full variable domain is DTGVSQNPRHKITKRGQNVTFRCDPISEHNRLYWYRQTLGQGPEFLTYFQNEAQLEKSRLLSDRFSAERPKGSFSTLEIQRTEQGDSAMYLCSSSSGTGLQETQYFGPGTRLLVL.

This clone came up once. The CDR3 DNA sequence: TGTGCCAGCAGTATTAGGACTAGCGGGATTTATGAGCAGTTCTTC. Its protein is CASSIRTSGIYEQFF. The chain recombines TRBV28 with TRBJ2-1, with 12 bases matching TRBD2. The junction had 7 bases not matched to a gene; V was cut back by 5 bases and J by 8 bases. The germline CDR1 and CDR2 sequences are MDHEN and SYDVKM. This CDR3 spans 15 amino acids.

This clone was picked up a small number of times. The rearrangement joins TRBV28 to TRBJ2-7, with D possibly being TRBD1 (5 bases). This CDR3 has 13 residues. Trimming removed 3 bases at V and 2 bases at J, with 8 bases between. Germline CDR1 reads MDHEN; CDR2 reads SYDVKM. CDR3 sequence: CASSLTAPYEQYF. CDR3 DNA sequence: TGTGCCAGCAGTTTGACAGCACCCTACGAGCAGTACTTC.

The CDR3 protein is CASSPTGTGNNQPQHF. CDR3 nucleotides: TGTGCCAGCTCACCAACCGGGACAGGGAACAATCAGCCCCAGCATTTT. The V gene is TRBV18, the J gene TRBJ1-5; 9 positions match TRBD1. CDR1 is KGHSH, CDR2 LQKENI, per germline. The V segment lost 2 bases and the J segment 3 bases; nucleotides outside the gene matches: 5. The CDR3 totals 16 residues.

V gene TRBV5-5 combines with J gene TRBJ2-5; D is undetermined. This CDR3 is 12 amino acids long. With 0 bases removed from V and 4 bases from J, the gap between germline ends came to 4 bases. CDR1 and CDR2 (germline): SGHKS, YYEKEE (reference sequence). CDR3 amino acids: CASSLALETQYF. CDR3 coding DNA: TGTGCCAGCAGCTTGGCTCTAGAGACCCAGTACTTC.

The rearrangement joins TRBV27 to TRBJ2-5, with 10 positions matching TRBD2. The V segment lost 2 bases and the J segment 0 bases; nucleotides outside the gene matches: 3. CDR3 length: 16 amino acids. The germline gives CDR1 MNHEY, CDR2 SMNVEV (reference sequence). In DNA, the CDR3 is TGTGCCAGCAGTTTACTAGCGGGGGCCCACCAAGAGACCCAGTACTTC. Residues: CASSLLAGAHQETQYF.

The rearrangement uses TRBV2 and TRBJ1-3; 9 bases match TRBD1. V shed 0 bases, J shed 5 bases, and the junction held 5 bases outside the gene matches. This CDR3 has 16 residues. Per germline, CDR1 SNHLY and CDR2 FYNNEI. CDR3 loop: CASSEAAGQGRNTIYF. The CDR3 coding sequence is TGTGCCAGCAGTGAAGCTGCGGGACAGGGTCGAAACACCATATATTTT.

This chain joins TRBV11-2 and TRBJ2-2, with 7 bases lining up with TRBD2. V lost 3 bases, J lost 2 bases, and 3 bases stayed unmatched. Germline V gene lookup returns CDR1 SGHAT and CDR2 FQNNGV. This CDR3 is built from 15 residues. CDR3 in amino acids: CASSLGGSNTGELFF. CDR3 in DNA: TGTGCCAGCAGCTTGGGGGGGTCCAACACCGGGGAGCTGTTTTTT.

The chain is built from TRBV7-2 and TRBJ2-1; 8 positions agree with TRBD2. Germline V gives CDR1 SGHTA, CDR2 FQGNSA. This CDR3 is 13 amino acids long. V shed 8 bases and J 9 bases; nucleotides not matched to a gene: 9. The CDR3 DNA reads as TGTGCCAGCCTCTTTCGGGGGGGCGGTGAGCAGTTCTTC. As protein: CASLFRGGGEQFF.

On this clone itself: Other nucleotide sequences in the sample specify the same CDR3. The chain uses TRBV2 and TRBJ2-1, with D perhaps matching TRBD2 (7 bases). The CDR3 has 17 residues. Germline lookup yields CDR1 SNHLY and CDR2 FYNNEI. The CDR3 DNA reads TGTGCGGGGGGGGAGGGGGGGGCCTATACGGGATACAATGAGCAGTTCTTC. This encodes CAGGEGGAYTGYNEQFF.

This chain joins TRBV23-1 and TRBJ1-1, with 11 nucleotides matching TRBD1. TRBV23-1 is designated an ORF whose function remains uncertain. Trimming removed 10 bases from V and 4 bases from J; junction bases left unmatched: 17. CDR3 length equals 17 residues. CDR3 loop: CATASGQGALGGTEAFF. CDR3 in DNA: TGCGCCACCGCCTCCGGACAGGGGGCGCTTGGGGGCACTGAAGCTTTCTTT.

V is TRBV9 and J is TRBJ1-3; TRBD1 is a possible D gene (5 bases). V gave up 2 bases and J gave up 2 bases, with 11 bases separating them. The V gene's germline CDR1 is SGDLS and CDR2 YYNGEE. This CDR3 has 15 amino acids. Written as DNA, the CDR3 is TGTGCCAGCAGCGTCTCAGGGTTCCCTGGAAACACCATATATTTT. Encoded protein: CASSVSGFPGNTIYF. Combining the CDR3 with reference TRBV9 and TRBJ1-3 gives the whole variable domain DSGVTQTPKHLITATGQRVTLRCSPRSGDLSVYWYQQSLDQGLQFLIQYYNGEERAKGNILERFSAQQFPDLHSELNLSSLELGDSALYFCASSVSGFPGNTIYFGEGSWLTVV.

The rearrangement joins TRBV28 to TRBJ1-3, with D perhaps matching TRBD1 (6 bases). Germline CDR1 MDHEN, CDR2 SYDVKM. The CDR3 loop spans 14 amino acids. Trimming left V 5 bases short and J 5 bases short, with 13 bases between. CDR3 loop: CASSVQGRRNTIYF. CDR3 DNA sequence: TGTGCCAGCAGTGTACAGGGTCGGCGAAACACCATATATTTT.

As to this clone: At one end the junction does not follow the germline gene, possibly because of a read error. The chain's CDR3 is CASSLAASYNSEAFF. For the CDR3, the DNA is TGTGCCAGCAGCTTAGCTGCAAGCTACAACAGTGAAGCTTTCTTT. The V and J genes are TRBV7-2 and TRBJ1-1; D uncertain. Germline-derived CDR1 and CDR2 are SGHTA and FQGNSA. The CDR3 runs 15 residues.

The rearrangement joins TRBV19 to TRBJ2-7; 10 bases map to TRBD1. Germline trimming cut 10 bases from V and 7 bases from J; bases unmatched to any gene: 13. The CDR3 loop spans 14 amino acids. Germline CDR1 and CDR2: LNHDA and SQIVND (reference sequence). The CDR3 region has the DNA TGTGCCACGGCAACGGACAGGGGGACGAGAGAGCAGTACTTC. Its protein is CATATDRGTREQYF.

The rearrangement uses TRBV18 and TRBJ1-4; D is unclear. Trimming left V 4 bases short and J 8 bases short, with 11 bases between. Germline CDR1 KGHSH, CDR2 LQKENI. The CDR3 is 13 residues long. CDR3 protein: CASSLYENEKLFF. DNA for the CDR3: TGTGCCAGCTCACTATACGAGAACGAAAAACTGTTTTTT. The whole variable domain, remainder taken from reference TRBV18 and TRBJ1-4, is NAGVMQNPRHLVRRRGQEARLRCSPMKGHSHVYWYRQLPEEGLKFMVYLQKENIIDESGMPKERFSAEFPKEGPSILRIQQVVRGDSAAYFCASSLYENEKLFFGSGTQLSVL.

This clone occurred once. The V and J genes are TRBV7-9 and TRBJ1-1, with D possibly matching TRBD1 (5 bases). Trimming cost V 5 bases and J 2 bases, with 9 bases left between them. The V gene's germline CDR1 is SEHNR and CDR2 FQNEAQ (reference sequence). This CDR3 is built from 13 residues. CDR3 residues: CASSQGVNTEAFF. In nucleotides, the CDR3 is TGTGCCAGCAGCCAAGGGGTTAACACTGAAGCTTTCTTT.

This chain connects TRBV5-5 to TRBJ1-1; D possibly corresponds to TRBD1 (6 bases). The germline gives CDR1 SGHKS, CDR2 YYEKEE (reference sequence). The V and J ends lost 1 base and 2 bases respectively, with 18 bases between them. CDR3 length equals 17 residues. CDR3 sequence (DNA): TGTGCCAGCAGCTTGAGGTTAACGGGACATGGAAACACTGAAGCTTTCTTT. Protein sequence: CASSLRLTGHGNTEAFF. The entire variable domain, with the rest obtained from reference TRBV5-5 and TRBJ1-1, is as follows: DAGVTQSPTHLIKTRGQQVTLRCSPISGHKSVSWYQQVLGQGPQFIFQYYEKEERGRGNFPDRFSARQFPNYSSELNVNALLLGDSALYLCASSLRLTGHGNTEAFFGQGTRLTVV.

This chain connects TRBV13 to TRBJ1-3; D ambiguous. Deletions cut 6 bases from V and 0 bases from J, with 9 bases between. This CDR3 comprises 14 residues. Germline lookup yields CDR1 PRHDT and CDR2 FYEKMQ (reference sequence). Written as DNA, the CDR3 is TGTGCCAGCAGTTCAGGTCCCTCTGGAAACACCATATATTTT. Protein: CASSSGPSGNTIYF.

The J gene is TRBJ1-6, the V gene TRBV7-9; 8 positions agree with TRBD1. V was clipped by 5 bases and J by 9 bases; unmatched bases: 15. The CDR3 contains 17 residues. Germline-derived CDR1 and CDR2 are SEHNR and FQNEAQ (reference sequence). In nucleotides, the CDR3 is TGTGCCAGCAGCGGGGGGGGACAGGAGCCCTCTGGTTCACCCCTCCACTTT. It codes for CASSGGGQEPSGSPLHF.

The chain joins TRBV28 to TRBJ1-3, with 7 positions matching TRBD1. The CDR3 consists of 19 residues. V shed 6 bases, J shed 0 bases, and the junction held 17 bases outside the gene matches. Germline CDR1 reads MDHEN; CDR2 reads SYDVKM. In DNA form, the CDR3 reads TGTGCCAGCAGCCCCGTGTCTTGGGACAGCGAACCCTCTGGAAACACCATATATTTT. Translating it yields CASSPVSWDSEPSGNTIYF.

The V call is TRBV30, the J call TRBJ1-5; 7 positions match TRBD1. The CDR3 is 15 residues long. Germline V CDR1 and CDR2: GTSNPN, SVGIG (reference sequence). The J segment lost 3 bases and the V segment lost 4 bases, leaving 9 bases of the junction unmatched. CDR3 loop: CAWTGQGVLNQPQHF. The CDR3 DNA is TGTGCCTGGACAGGCCAGGGGGTCCTCAATCAGCCCCAGCATTTT.

The genes are TRBV7-3 and TRBJ2-2, with TRBD2 identical over 13 bases. The CDR3 contains 16 residues. Germline V gene data show CDR1 as SGHTA and CDR2 as FQGTGA. J gave up 3 bases and V 5 bases, and 3 bases lay outside the gene matches. The CDR3 sequence: CASSLGLAGDTGELFF. CDR3 sequence (DNA): TGTGCCAGCAGCCTTGGACTAGCGGGAGACACCGGGGAGCTGTTTTTT.